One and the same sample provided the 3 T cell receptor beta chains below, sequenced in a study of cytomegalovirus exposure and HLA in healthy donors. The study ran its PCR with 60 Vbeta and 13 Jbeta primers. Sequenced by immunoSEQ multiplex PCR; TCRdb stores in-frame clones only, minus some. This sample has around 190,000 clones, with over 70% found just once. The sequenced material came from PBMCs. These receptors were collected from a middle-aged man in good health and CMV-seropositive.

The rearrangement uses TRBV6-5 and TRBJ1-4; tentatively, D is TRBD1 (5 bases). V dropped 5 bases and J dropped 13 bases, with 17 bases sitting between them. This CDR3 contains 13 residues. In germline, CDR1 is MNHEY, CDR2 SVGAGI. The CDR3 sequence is CASSTLGVGLLFF. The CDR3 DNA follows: TGTGCCAGCAGTACCTTAGGCGTGGGGCTACTGTTTTTT.

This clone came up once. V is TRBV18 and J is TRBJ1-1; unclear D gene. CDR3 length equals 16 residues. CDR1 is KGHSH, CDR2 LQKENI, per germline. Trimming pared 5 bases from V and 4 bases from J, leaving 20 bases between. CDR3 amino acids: CASSENGRRRVTEAFF. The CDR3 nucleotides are TGTGCCAGCTCAGAGAATGGACGGAGGAGGGTCACTGAAGCTTTCTTT.

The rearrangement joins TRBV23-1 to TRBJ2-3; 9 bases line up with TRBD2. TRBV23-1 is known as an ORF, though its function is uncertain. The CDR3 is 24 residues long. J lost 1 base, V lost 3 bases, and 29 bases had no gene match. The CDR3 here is CASSHNRDGCSWGGRVWGTDTQYF. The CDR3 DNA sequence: TGCGCCAGCAGTCACAACCGGGACGGCTGCTCTTGGGGCGGGAGGGTGTGGGGCACAGATACGCAGTATTTT.